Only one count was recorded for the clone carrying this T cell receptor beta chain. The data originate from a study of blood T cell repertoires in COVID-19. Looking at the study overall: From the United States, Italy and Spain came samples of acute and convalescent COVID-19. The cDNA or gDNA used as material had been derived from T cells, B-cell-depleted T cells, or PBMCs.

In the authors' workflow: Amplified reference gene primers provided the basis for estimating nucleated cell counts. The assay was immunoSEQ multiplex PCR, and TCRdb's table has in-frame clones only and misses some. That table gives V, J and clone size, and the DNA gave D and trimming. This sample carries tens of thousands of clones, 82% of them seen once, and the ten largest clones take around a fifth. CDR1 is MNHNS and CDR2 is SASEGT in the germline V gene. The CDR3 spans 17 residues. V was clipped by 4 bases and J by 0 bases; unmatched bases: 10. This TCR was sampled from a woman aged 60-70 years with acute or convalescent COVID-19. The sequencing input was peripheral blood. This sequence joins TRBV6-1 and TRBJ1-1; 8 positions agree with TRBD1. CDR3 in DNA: TGTGCCAGCAGTGGGCGGACAGGGTCCTTCGTGAACACTGAAGCTTTCTTT. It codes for CASSGRTGSFVNTEAFF.